The T cell receptor beta chain described here comes from a study of CD8 T cells in ankylosing spondylitis. TCRdb used MiXCR to reprocess the 5' RACE reads, holding one entry per CDR3 protein. The data contain 750,000 to 850,000 distinct CDR3 sequences, 10% to 15% of them singletons. This clonotype has more than one count but fewer than ten. Its cognate antigen is unknown. Study outcomes and limitations: There was a TCR beta motif, made of several highly homologous variants, that appeared characteristic of ankylosing spondylitis blood.

The CDR3 covers 15 residues. Germline V lookup: CDR1 MGHDK, CDR2 SYGVNS. V was clipped by 4 bases and J by 1 base, with 14 bases between them. The chain uses TRBV25-1 and TRBJ2-7; D possibly corresponds to TRBD2 (6 bases). Sequencing input: blood, either unsorted or a sorted T cell fraction (not recorded which). This clonotype was obtained from a male donor with ankylosing spondylitis. CDR3: CASSVGGLGSYEQYF. In DNA form, the CDR3 reads TGTGCCAGCAGTGTCGGGGGACTGGGTTCCTACGAGCAGTACTTC.